The entry that follows covers one TCR beta chain sequence. The antigen is unknown. The data were obtained in a study of T cells and Merkel cell carcinoma outcomes. The CDR3 contains 15 residues. The V gene lost 7 bases and the J gene lost 8 bases, with 21 bases spanning the gap. Per germline, CDR1 SGHTA and CDR2 FQGTGA. This table comes from immunoSEQ multiplex PCR, and its TCRdb copy is limited to in-frame clones, with some not included. This table has more than 250 clones, approximately 90% appearing once. Whole-study findings and limits: Merkel cell carcinoma outcomes were reportedly predicted by repertoire and T-cell density.

The receptor's source is a human donor with Merkel cell carcinoma. The sample was tumor tissue from Merkel cell carcinoma. V and J are TRBV7-3 and TRBJ2-1; D possibly uses TRBD1 or TRBD2 (5 bases each). The CDR3 DNA is TGTGCCAGCAACGAAGCCGGGACCTCAATCGATGAGCAGTTCTTC. Encoded protein: CASNEAGTSIDEQFF.